Listed below are T cell receptor beta chains from one sample, sequenced in a study of PD-L1 blockade in urothelial cancer. TCRdb keeps only in-frame clones here, not all; method: immunoSEQ multiplex PCR. The sample yields tens of thousands of clones, about 80% seen once. The sample in question was PBMCs, obtained around atezolizumab (anti-PD-L1) treatment. These receptor sequences come from a man between 65 and 80 years old with urothelial cancer. CDR3s leave out the opening cysteine and the closing phenylalanine or tryptophan. Fields, in order: V gene, J gene, CDR3 protein.

V gene: TRBV28; J gene: TRBJ1-1; CDR3 protein: ASSPRGTGISEAF
V gene: TRBV29-1; J gene: TRBJ2-2; CDR3 protein: SVEIGLAGGTGELF
V gene: TRBV13; J gene: TRBJ2-1; CDR3 protein: ASSFTNNRGHEQF
V gene: TRBV5-8; J gene: TRBJ1-2; CDR3 protein: ASSVDDRGWDRGYT
V gene: TRBV29-1; J gene: TRBJ2-1; CDR3 protein: SVEETLNEQF
V gene: TRBV6-1; J gene: TRBJ2-5; CDR3 protein: ASSDPGSGRPPETQY
V gene: TRBV7-2; J gene: TRBJ2-5; CDR3 protein: ASSLLQVETQY
V gene: TRBV6-7; J gene: TRBJ1-5; CDR3 protein: ASRIRQGMGNQPQH
V gene: TRBV28; J gene: TRBJ1-1; CDR3 protein: ASSLATTEAF
V gene: TRBV19; J gene: TRBJ1-2; CDR3 protein: ASSPIGGAYYGYT
V gene: TRBV2; J gene: TRBJ2-3; CDR3 protein: ASSETGTGAQY
V gene: TRBV4-1; J gene: TRBJ2-2; CDR3 protein: ASNSRLGRDSGELF
V gene: TRBV11-2; J gene: TRBJ2-5; CDR3 protein: ASSLGRQGVVTQY
V gene: TRBV5-8; J gene: TRBJ2-7; CDR3 protein: ASRKRYEQY
V gene: TRBV10-2; J gene: TRBJ2-5; CDR3 protein: ASSVGEPQY
V gene: TRBV28; J gene: TRBJ1-1; CDR3 protein: ASSFATGEGGTEAF
V gene: TRBV7-9; J gene: TRBJ1-1; CDR3 protein: ASSLVISNTEAF
V gene: TRBV7-9; J gene: TRBJ1-2; CDR3 protein: ASSFDSERGYT
V gene: TRBV2; J gene: TRBJ2-2; CDR3 protein: ASSERTGAAGELF
V gene: TRBV4-1; J gene: TRBJ1-4; CDR3 protein: ASRHQGQGGTNEKLF
V gene: TRBV7-9; J gene: TRBJ1-2; CDR3 protein: ASSPAGGYGYT
V gene: TRBV6-1; J gene: TRBJ1-2; CDR3 protein: ASRGRSKDSYGYT
V gene: TRBV11-2; J gene: TRBJ2-1; CDR3 protein: ASSLGQLNEQF
V gene: TRBV10-3; J gene: TRBJ2-7; CDR3 protein: AIKKAGDSYEQY
V gene: TRBV6-5; J gene: TRBJ2-3; CDR3 protein: ASSGQGTDTQY
V gene: TRBV6-1; J gene: TRBJ2-5; CDR3 protein: ASSEALTSGAIKTQY
V gene: TRBV12-5; J gene: TRBJ2-5; CDR3 protein: ASGGGGIVETQY
V gene: TRBV5-1; J gene: TRBJ2-3; CDR3 protein: AVKRAQKLLAGGPIGTDTQY
V gene: TRBV14; J gene: TRBJ2-3; CDR3 protein: ASSRRDSLDTQY
V gene: TRBV30; J gene: TRBJ2-3; CDR3 protein: AWSVGGGTDTQY
V gene: TRBV18; J gene: TRBJ2-5; CDR3 protein: ASRASGIIQETQY
V gene: TRBV9; J gene: TRBJ2-5; CDR3 protein: ASSVGDRPSGETQY
V gene: TRBV11-2; J gene: TRBJ2-7; CDR3 protein: ASSASDGAGYEQY
V gene: TRBV5-1; J gene: TRBJ1-1; CDR3 protein: ASSLWTGEGTEAF
V gene: TRBV5-1; J gene: TRBJ2-1; CDR3 protein: ASSLGVVAGHNEQF
V gene: TRBV2; J gene: TRBJ2-5; CDR3 protein: ASSGDSGGQETQY
V gene: TRBV25-1; J gene: TRBJ2-3; CDR3 protein: AVSSGMDTTDTQY
V gene: TRBV28; J gene: TRBJ2-2; CDR3 protein: ASSLSGVYTGELF
V gene: TRBV7-9; J gene: TRBJ2-5; CDR3 protein: ASSFLSGTGETQY
V gene: TRBV5-1; J gene: TRBJ2-7; CDR3 protein: ASSAQAGGSLGQY
V gene: TRBV29-1; J gene: TRBJ2-7; CDR3 protein: SVGTSGSNEQY
V gene: TRBV6-6; J gene: TRBJ2-7; CDR3 protein: ASSPGLGSYEQY
V gene: TRBV4-1; J gene: TRBJ1-1; CDR3 protein: ASSQAWRGRTEAF
V gene: TRBV2; J gene: TRBJ1-4; CDR3 protein: ASSFDILNHRGDEKLF